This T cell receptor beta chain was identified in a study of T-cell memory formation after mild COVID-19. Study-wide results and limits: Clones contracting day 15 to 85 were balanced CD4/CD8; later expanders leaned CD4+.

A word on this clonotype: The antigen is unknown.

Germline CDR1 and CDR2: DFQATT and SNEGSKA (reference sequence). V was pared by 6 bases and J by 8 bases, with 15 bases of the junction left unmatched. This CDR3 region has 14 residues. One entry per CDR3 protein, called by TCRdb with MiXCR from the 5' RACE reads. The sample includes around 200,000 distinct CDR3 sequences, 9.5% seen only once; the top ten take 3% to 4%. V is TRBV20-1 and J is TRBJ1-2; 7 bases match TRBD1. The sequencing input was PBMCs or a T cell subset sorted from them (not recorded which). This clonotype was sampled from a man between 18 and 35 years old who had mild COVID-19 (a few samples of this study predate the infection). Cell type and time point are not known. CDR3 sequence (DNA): TGCAGTGCGCCCCCCCAGGGGGGGCCTTACGGCTACACCTTC. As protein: CSAPPQGGPYGYTF.